These 11 T cell receptor beta chains originate from one sample sequenced in a study of human thymus T cells. The assay was immunoSEQ multiplex PCR, and TCRdb's table has in-frame clones only and misses some. The repertoire holds 46,000 or so clones, with 85% to 95% as singletons. Sequences were obtained from blood. The receptors originated from a girl under three years old with a congenital heart defect but otherwise immunologically healthy.

This chain uses TRBV18 with TRBJ2-7; 8 bases agree with TRBD1. The V gene end was trimmed by 3 bases and the J gene end by 0 bases; junction bases not matched to a gene: 1. Germline-derived CDR1 and CDR2 are KGHSH and LQKENI. The CDR3 contains 14 residues. The CDR3: CASSPQGASYEQYF. The CDR3 DNA reads TGTGCCAGCTCACCTCAGGGGGCCTCCTACGAGCAGTACTTC.

This sequence joins TRBV6-5 and TRBJ1-2, with D perhaps matching TRBD1 (5 bases). Germline lookup yields CDR1 MNHEY and CDR2 SVGAGI. The V end lost 4 bases, the J end lost 4 bases, and 10 bases lay between the germline ends. The CDR3 runs to 13 residues. DNA for the CDR3: TGTGCCAGCAGTTCCAGGGACGGCTATGGCTACACCTTC. Translation: CASSSRDGYGYTF.

J is TRBJ2-2 and V is TRBV28; D remains ambiguous. The CDR3 has 14 residues. Germline V gene data show CDR1 as MDHEN and CDR2 as SYDVKM. Trimming left V 8 bases short and J 7 bases short, with 17 bases between. The DNA for the CDR3 is TGTGCCAGCGCGATACGGGCGCACAGCGGGGAGCTGTTTTTT. Translation: CASAIRAHSGELFF.

The chain recombines TRBV5-8 with TRBJ1-5; D not certain. CDR3 length: 14 residues. Trimming stripped 0 bases from V and 2 bases from J, with 6 bases between. Per germline, CDR1 SGHTS and CDR2 YDEGEE. This chain's CDR3 is CASSLGFGNQPQHF. The DNA for the CDR3 is TGTGCCAGCAGCTTGGGGTTTGGCAATCAGCCCCAGCATTTT. Looking up the rest from reference TRBV5-8 and TRBJ1-5 gives the full variable domain: EAGVTQSPTHLIKTRGQQATLRCSPISGHTSVYWYQQALGLGLQFLLWYDEGEERNRGNFPPRFSGRQFPNYSSELNVNALELEDSALYLCASSLGFGNQPQHFGDGTRLSIL.

The chain is built from TRBV5-1 and TRBJ2-5; 7 nucleotides align to TRBD1. V was clipped by 5 bases and J by 5 bases; unmatched bases: 9. CDR1 is SGHRS and CDR2 is YFSETQ in the germline V gene. The CDR3 has 14 amino acids. In DNA, the CDR3 is TGCGCCAGCAGGGGTAAGGGGGCAGGGGAGACCCAGTACTTC. Amino acids: CASRGKGAGETQYF.

The chain links TRBV14 to TRBJ2-3; D is possibly TRBD1 or TRBD2 (6 bases each). Germline loops: CDR1 SGHDN, CDR2 FVKESK. CDR3 length: 17 amino acids. The V end was cut by 3 bases, the J end by 1 base, with 17 bases between. CDR3 protein: CASSQGRGHWRTDTQYF. Here the CDR3 DNA reads TGTGCCAGCAGCCAGGGACGGGGGCATTGGCGCACAGATACGCAGTATTTT.

The chain employs TRBV27 and TRBJ2-3; D remains unclear. There are 14 residues in the CDR3. Germline loops: CDR1 MNHEY, CDR2 SMNVEV (reference sequence). The V gene lost 5 bases and the J gene lost 4 bases, with 13 bases spanning the gap. The CDR3 nucleotides read TGTGCCAGCAGTACCGGGCTAGTAGCAGATACGCAGTATTTT. Protein sequence: CASSTGLVADTQYF.

In its sample, this clone was seen once. CDR3 nucleotides: TGTGCCAGCAGCCCCCGCGGGGGACACTCTGGGGCCAACGTCCTGACTTTC. Its protein is CASSPRGGHSGANVLTF. This chain links TRBV7-2 with TRBJ2-6, with D tentatively TRBD2 (7 bases). The CDR3 contains 17 residues. With 5 bases removed from V and 0 bases from J, the gap between germline ends came to 14 bases. Germline-derived CDR1 and CDR2 are SGHTA and FQGNSA. Filled out from reference TRBV7-2 and TRBJ2-6, the complete variable domain reads GAGVSQSPSNKVTEKGKDVELRCDPISGHTALYWYRQSLGQGLEFLIYFQGNSAPDKSGLPSDRFSAERTGGSVSTLTIQRTQQEDSAVYLCASSPRGGHSGANVLTFGAGSRLTVL.

Only a few counts were recorded for this clone. The chain recombines TRBV29-1 with TRBJ1-1; D not resolved. This CDR3 has 13 residues. The V end was cut by 3 bases, the J end by 6 bases, with 14 bases between. The germline V gene has CDR1 SQVTM and CDR2 ANQGSEA. The CDR3 DNA is TGCAGCGTTGATGAAGGCTACTGGGCTGAAGCTTTCTTT. It specifies CSVDEGYWAEAFF. The variable domain in full, completed from reference TRBV29-1 and TRBJ1-1, reads SAVISQKPSRDICQRGTSLTIQCQVDSQVTMMFWYRQQPGQSLTLIATANQGSEATYESGFVIDKFPISRPNLTFSTLTVSNMSPEDSSIYLCSVDEGYWAEAFFGQGTRLTVV.

The V and J genes are TRBV5-4 and TRBJ2-7, with D hard to call. V shed 2 bases and J shed 5 bases, with 8 bases lying between them. This CDR3 is 12 amino acids long. CDR1 and CDR2 from the germline V gene are SGHNT and YYREEE (reference sequence). CDR3 bases: TGTGCCAGCAGCTTCGTTGGCGACGAGCAGTACTTC. Translated, it gives CASSFVGDEQYF.

The chain joins TRBV4-3 to TRBJ1-2; TRBD1 matches 12 bases. Looked up from germline, CDR1 is LGHNA and CDR2 is YSLEER. The CDR3 is 19 amino acids. The V and J ends lost 0 bases and 4 bases, in that order; junction bases with no gene match: 12. Here the CDR3 reads CASSQEDAGTGGAGYGYTF. The CDR3 nucleotides are TGCGCCAGCAGCCAAGAAGACGCCGGGACAGGGGGCGCGGGCTATGGCTACACCTTC.